The clone carrying this TCR beta chain was recorded at least ten times. The target antigen is unknown. This record belongs to a study of blood T cells in healthy people across ages. Whole-study findings and limits: As age increased, TCR beta diversity per million T cells fell in a roughly linear fashion. Greater diversity and more naive CD4+ cells were seen in long-lived donors than in aged donors.

A second PCR of 7 to 11 cycles used a sample-barcoded 5' primer and a J-beta primer mix. Every cDNA was tagged by a template-switch adaptor with 12 random nucleotides. TCRdb analysed the 5' RACE reads with MiXCR anew, one entry per CDR3 protein. The sample carries about 680,000 distinct CDR3 sequences, more than 40% recorded once. Sequencing was done on a sample of blood. This receptor was obtained from an older woman in good health.

The CDR3 loop is CASSQGTGVYEQYF. CDR3 coding DNA: TGTGCCAGCAGCCAAGGGACAGGGGTGTACGAGCAGTACTTC. This chain links TRBV4-2 with TRBJ2-7, with TRBD1 identical over 9 bases. CDR1 and CDR2 from the germline V gene are LGHNA and YNFKEQ. The CDR3 loop spans 14 amino acids. Trimming at V came to 1 base and at J to 4 bases, leaving 2 bases not matched to a gene.